This T cell receptor beta chain stems from a study of pediatric ulcerative colitis. Germline CDR1 reads SGHTA; CDR2 reads FQGTGA. This CDR3 has 17 amino acids. V dropped 5 bases and J dropped 3; count of bases not matched to a gene: 7. This table comes from immunoSEQ multiplex PCR, and its TCRdb copy is limited to in-frame clones, with some not included. The repertoire holds fewer than 7,000 clones, with nearly 90% as singletons. The source of this sequence is a girl aged 10 to 17 who was a control in a study of pediatric ulcerative colitis. The rearrangement links TRBV7-3 to TRBJ2-3, with 14 nucleotides matching TRBD2. The sequenced material came from blood. The CDR3 DNA follows: TGTGCCAGCAGCGCGCTCGGGACTAGCGGGAGAACAGATACGCAGTATTTT. Protein product: CASSALGTSGRTDTQYF.